This T cell receptor beta chain was observed in a study of shared clonotypes between healthy human individuals. Assay used: immunoSEQ multiplex PCR; TCRdb lists only in-frame clones, some missing. The sample holds some 630,000 clones, less than 80% seen once. Deletions cut 5 bases from V and 3 bases from J, with 16 bases between. The germline V gene has CDR1 SNHLY and CDR2 FYNNEI. The CDR3 spans 15 residues. CD4+ cell separation produced CD45RA+ naive and CD45RA-negative memory subsets. The TCR sequence derives from a woman aged 30 to 39 in good health. The chain couples TRBV2 to TRBJ2-5; tentative D call: TRBD2 (6 bases). The sample was memory CD4+ T cells sorted from blood. This sample's subset: CD45RA-negative fraction. As DNA, the CDR3 is TGTGCCAGCAGTCGTAATAGCGGATTCAAAGAGACCCAGTACTTC. Residues: CASSRNSGFKETQYF. Complete variable domain (other parts from reference TRBV2 and TRBJ2-5): EPEVTQTPSHQVTQMGQEVILRCVPISNHLYFYWYRQILGQKVEFLVSFYNNEISEKSEIFDDQFSVERPDGSNFTLKIRSTKLEDSAMYFCASSRNSGFKETQYFGPGTRLLVL.